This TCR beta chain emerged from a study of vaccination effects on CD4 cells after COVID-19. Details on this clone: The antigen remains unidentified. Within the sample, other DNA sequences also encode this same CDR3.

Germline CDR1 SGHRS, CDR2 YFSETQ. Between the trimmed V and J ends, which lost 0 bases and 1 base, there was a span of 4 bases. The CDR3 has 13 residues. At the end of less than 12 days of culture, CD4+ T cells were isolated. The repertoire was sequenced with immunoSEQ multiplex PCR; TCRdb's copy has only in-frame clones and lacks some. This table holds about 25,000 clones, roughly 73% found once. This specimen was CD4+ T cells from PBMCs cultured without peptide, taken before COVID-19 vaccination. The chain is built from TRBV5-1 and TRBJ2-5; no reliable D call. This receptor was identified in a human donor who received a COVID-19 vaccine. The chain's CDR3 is CASSLDTQETQYF. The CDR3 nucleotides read TGCGCCAGCAGCTTGGACACCCAAGAGACCCAGTACTTC.